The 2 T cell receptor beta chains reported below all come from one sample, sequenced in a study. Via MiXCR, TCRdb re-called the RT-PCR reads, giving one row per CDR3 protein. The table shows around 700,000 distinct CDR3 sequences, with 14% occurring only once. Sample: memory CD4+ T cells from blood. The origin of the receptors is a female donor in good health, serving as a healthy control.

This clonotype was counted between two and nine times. The CDR3 DNA sequence: TGTGCCAGCAGCCAAGATCCGAGCTCCTACGAGCAGTACTTC. It codes for CASSQDPSSYEQYF. The chain carries TRBV4-2 and TRBJ2-7; the D is unclear. CDR3 size: 14 residues. Trimming removed 0 bases from V and 0 bases from J, with 6 bases in between. Germline V CDR1 and CDR2: LGHNA, YNFKEQ.

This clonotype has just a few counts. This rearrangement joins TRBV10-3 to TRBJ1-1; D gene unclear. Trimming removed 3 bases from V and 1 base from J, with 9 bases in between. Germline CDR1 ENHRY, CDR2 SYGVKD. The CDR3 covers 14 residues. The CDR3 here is CAISDGMRNTEAFF. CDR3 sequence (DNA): TGTGCCATCAGTGACGGTATGAGGAACACTGAAGCTTTCTTT.